These 3 T cell receptor beta chains were all obtained from the same sample, sequenced in a study of blood T cells in healthy people across ages. Primers used in a second PCR of roughly 7 to 12 cycles were a sample-barcoded 5' primer and a J-beta primer mix. TCRdb called the 5' RACE reads again in MiXCR, with one record for every CDR3 protein. The sample has roughly 900,000 distinct CDR3 sequences, about 48% seen once; the top ten hold roughly 12%. The sequenced sample consisted of blood. The receptor set was obtained from a man aged 30 to 39 in good health.

The V call is TRBV5-1, the J call TRBJ2-7, with 8 bases lining up with TRBD1. The J call is in doubt because the DNA end fits TRBJ2-5 better. This CDR3 has 13 amino acids. Germline-derived CDR1 and CDR2 are SGHRS and YFSETQ. The CDR3 region is CASSFGQGRTQYF. The CDR3, as DNA: TGCGCCAGCAGCTTTGGACAGGGAAGGACCCAGTACTTC.

This sequence joins TRBV7-3 and TRBJ2-1, with TRBD2 matching over 11 bases. With V trimmed by 0 bases and J by 4 bases, 5 bases remained unmatched. Germline V gene lookup returns CDR1 SGHTA and CDR2 FQGTGA. CDR3 length equals 17 residues. In nucleotides, the CDR3 is TGTGCCAGCAGCTTAACGGGGCTAGCGGGGGGATACAATGAGCAGTTCTTC. It specifies CASSLTGLAGGYNEQFF.

V gene TRBV20-1 combines with J gene TRBJ1-2; 7 bases match TRBD1. The CDR3 loop spans 15 amino acids. The J segment lost 4 bases and the V segment lost 1 base, leaving 9 bases of the junction unmatched. From germline, CDR1 is DFQATT and CDR2 SNEGSKA (reference sequence). CDR3 protein: CSARGWQGGSYGYTF. For the CDR3, the DNA is TGCAGTGCTAGAGGGTGGCAGGGGGGCTCCTATGGCTACACCTTC.